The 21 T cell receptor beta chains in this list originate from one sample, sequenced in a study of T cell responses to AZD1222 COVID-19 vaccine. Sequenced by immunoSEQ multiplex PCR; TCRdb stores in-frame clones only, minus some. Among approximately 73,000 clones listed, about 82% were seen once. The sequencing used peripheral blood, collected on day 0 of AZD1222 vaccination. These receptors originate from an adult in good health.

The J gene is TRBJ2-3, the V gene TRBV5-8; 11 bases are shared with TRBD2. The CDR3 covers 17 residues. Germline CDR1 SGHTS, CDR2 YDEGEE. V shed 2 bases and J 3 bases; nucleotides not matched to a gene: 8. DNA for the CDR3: TGTGCCAGCAGCTTTGTCTCTAGCGGGAGGAGGACAGATACGCAGTATTTT. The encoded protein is CASSFVSSGRRTDTQYF.

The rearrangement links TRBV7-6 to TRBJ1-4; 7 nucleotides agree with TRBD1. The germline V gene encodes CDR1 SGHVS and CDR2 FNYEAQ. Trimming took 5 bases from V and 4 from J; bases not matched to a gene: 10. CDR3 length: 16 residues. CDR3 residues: CASSEHPGQNNEKLFF. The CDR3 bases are TGTGCCAGCAGCGAACACCCGGGACAGAATAATGAAAAACTGTTTTTT.

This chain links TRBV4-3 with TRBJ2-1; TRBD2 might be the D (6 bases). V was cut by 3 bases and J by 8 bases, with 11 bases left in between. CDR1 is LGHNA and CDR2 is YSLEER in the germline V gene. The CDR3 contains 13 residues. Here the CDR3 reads CASSHAPGDEQFF. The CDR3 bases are TGCGCCAGCAGCCATGCCCCGGGGGATGAGCAGTTCTTC.

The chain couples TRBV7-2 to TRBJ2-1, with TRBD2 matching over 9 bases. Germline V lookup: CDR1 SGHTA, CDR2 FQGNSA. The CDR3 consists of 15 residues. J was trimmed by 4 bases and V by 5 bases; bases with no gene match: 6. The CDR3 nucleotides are TGTGCCAGCAGCCAGACTAGCGGTACTTACAATGAGCAGTTCTTC. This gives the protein CASSQTSGTYNEQFF.

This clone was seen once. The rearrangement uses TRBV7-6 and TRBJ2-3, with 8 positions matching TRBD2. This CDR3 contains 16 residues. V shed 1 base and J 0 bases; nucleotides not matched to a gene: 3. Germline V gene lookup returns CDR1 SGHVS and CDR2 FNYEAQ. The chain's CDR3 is CASSLVGGRSTDTQYF. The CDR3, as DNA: TGTGCCAGCAGCTTAGTAGGCGGGAGGAGCACAGATACGCAGTATTTT.

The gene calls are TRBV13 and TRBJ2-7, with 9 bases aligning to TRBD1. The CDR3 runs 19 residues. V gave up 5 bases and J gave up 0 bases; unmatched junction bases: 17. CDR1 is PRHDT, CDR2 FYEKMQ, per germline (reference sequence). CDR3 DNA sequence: TGTGCCAGCAGCATAACCGGGACAGGGAGCGGCAGGAACTCCTACGAGCAGTACTTC. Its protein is CASSITGTGSGRNSYEQYF.

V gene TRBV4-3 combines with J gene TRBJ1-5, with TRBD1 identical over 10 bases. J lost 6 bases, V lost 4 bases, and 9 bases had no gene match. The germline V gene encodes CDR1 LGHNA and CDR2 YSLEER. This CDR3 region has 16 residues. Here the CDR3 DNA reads TGCGCCAGCAGCCCGGGGACAGGGGCACAGGGTCAGCCCCAGCATTTT. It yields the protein CASSPGTGAQGQPQHF.

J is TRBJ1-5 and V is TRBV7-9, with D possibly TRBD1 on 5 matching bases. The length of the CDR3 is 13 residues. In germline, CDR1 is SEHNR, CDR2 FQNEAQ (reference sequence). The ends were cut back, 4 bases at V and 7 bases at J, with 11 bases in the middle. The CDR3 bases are TGTGCCAGCAGCTCCCAGGGACGCCAGCCCCAGCATTTT. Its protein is CASSSQGRQPQHF.

CDR3 in DNA: TGTGCCAGCAGCGGACTGACTAGCGGGATGAATGAGCAGTTCTTC. Translation gives CASSGLTSGMNEQFF. This chain connects TRBV7-2 to TRBJ2-1; 11 bases line up with TRBD2. The CDR3 sequence is 15 residues long. Germline V lookup: CDR1 SGHTA, CDR2 FQGNSA. J lost 7 bases, V lost 5 bases, and 7 bases had no gene match.

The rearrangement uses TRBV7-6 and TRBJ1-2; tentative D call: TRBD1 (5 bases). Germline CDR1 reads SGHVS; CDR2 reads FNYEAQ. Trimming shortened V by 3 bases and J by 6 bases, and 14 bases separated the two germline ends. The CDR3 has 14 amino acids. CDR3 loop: CASSLEPGPNGYTF. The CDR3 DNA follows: TGTGCCAGCAGCTTGGAGCCGGGACCGAATGGCTACACCTTC.

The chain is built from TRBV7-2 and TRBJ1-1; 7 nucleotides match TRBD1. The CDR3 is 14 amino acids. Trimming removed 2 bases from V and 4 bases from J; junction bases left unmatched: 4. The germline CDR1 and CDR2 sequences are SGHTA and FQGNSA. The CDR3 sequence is CASSLTGVRTEAFF. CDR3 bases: TGTGCCAGCAGCTTAACAGGGGTGCGCACTGAAGCTTTCTTT.

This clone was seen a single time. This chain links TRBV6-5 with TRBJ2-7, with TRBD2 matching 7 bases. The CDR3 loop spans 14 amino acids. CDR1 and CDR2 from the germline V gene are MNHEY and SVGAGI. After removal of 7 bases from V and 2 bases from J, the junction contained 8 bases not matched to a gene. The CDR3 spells CASKKREVTYEQYF. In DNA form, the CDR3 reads TGTGCCAGCAAGAAGCGGGAAGTTACCTACGAGCAGTACTTC.

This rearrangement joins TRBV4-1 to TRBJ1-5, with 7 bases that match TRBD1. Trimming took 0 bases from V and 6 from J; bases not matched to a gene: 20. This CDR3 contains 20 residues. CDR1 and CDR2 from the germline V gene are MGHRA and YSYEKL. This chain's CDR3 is CASSQDPVEGARKIGQPQHF. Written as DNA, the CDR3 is TGCGCCAGCAGCCAAGACCCCGTGGAGGGGGCGCGGAAGATCGGTCAGCCCCAGCATTTT.

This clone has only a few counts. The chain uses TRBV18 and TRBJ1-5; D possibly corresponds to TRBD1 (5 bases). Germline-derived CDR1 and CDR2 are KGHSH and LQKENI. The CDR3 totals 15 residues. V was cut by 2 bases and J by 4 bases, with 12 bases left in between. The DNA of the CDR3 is TGTGCCAGCTCACCAGGCAGGGACCAGAATCAGCCCCAGCATTTT. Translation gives CASSPGRDQNQPQHF. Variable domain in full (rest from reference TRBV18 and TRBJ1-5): NAGVMQNPRHLVRRRGQEARLRCSPMKGHSHVYWYRQLPEEGLKFMVYLQKENIIDESGMPKERFSAEFPKEGPSILRIQQVVRGDSAAYFCASSPGRDQNQPQHFGDGTRLSIL.

The DNA of the CDR3 is TGTGCCAGCAGCCCGCGGGGAGGTCCTATAAGTGAGCAGTTCTTC. Its translation is CASSPRGGPISEQFF. The chain links TRBV7-9 to TRBJ2-1; possibly TRBD2 for D (6 bases). CDR1 is SEHNR, CDR2 FQNEAQ, per germline (reference sequence). The CDR3 is 15 amino acids. Trimming took 5 bases from V and 9 from J, leaving 20 bases between them.

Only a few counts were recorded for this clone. The CDR3 coding sequence is TGTGCCAGTAGTACCCGAGAGGGTGGGGGCAATCAGCCCCAGCATTTT. Its translation: CASSTREGGGNQPQHF. The chain couples TRBV19 to TRBJ1-5; D call uncertain. Germline-derived CDR1 and CDR2 are LNHDA and SQIVND (reference sequence). The length of the CDR3 is 16 residues. V shed 4 bases and J shed 2 bases, with 15 bases lying between them.

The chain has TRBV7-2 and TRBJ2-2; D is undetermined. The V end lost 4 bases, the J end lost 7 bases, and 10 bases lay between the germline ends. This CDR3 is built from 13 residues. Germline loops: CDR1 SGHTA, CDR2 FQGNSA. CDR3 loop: CASSSRPDGELFF. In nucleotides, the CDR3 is TGTGCCAGCAGCTCGCGGCCGGACGGGGAGCTGTTTTTT.

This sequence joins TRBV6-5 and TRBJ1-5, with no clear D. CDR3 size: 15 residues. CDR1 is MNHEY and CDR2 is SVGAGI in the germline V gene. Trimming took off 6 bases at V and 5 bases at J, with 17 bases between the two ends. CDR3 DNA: TGTGCCAGCAGCTTCCGACCTTACCTAGATCAGCCCCAGCATTTT. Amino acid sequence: CASSFRPYLDQPQHF.

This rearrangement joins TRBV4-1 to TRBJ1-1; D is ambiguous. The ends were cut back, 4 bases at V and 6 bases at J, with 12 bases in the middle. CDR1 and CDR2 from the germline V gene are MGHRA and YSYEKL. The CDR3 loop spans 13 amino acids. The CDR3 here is CASSPIGRPEAFF. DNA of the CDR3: TGCGCCAGCAGCCCGATAGGACGGCCTGAAGCTTTCTTT.

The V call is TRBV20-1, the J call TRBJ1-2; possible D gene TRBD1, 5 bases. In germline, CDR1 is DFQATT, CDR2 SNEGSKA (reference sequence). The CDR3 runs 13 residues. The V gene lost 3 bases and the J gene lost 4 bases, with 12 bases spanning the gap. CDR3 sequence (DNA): TGCAGTGCTAGTGGGGGGAATACCTATGGCTACACCTTC. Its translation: CSASGGNTYGYTF.

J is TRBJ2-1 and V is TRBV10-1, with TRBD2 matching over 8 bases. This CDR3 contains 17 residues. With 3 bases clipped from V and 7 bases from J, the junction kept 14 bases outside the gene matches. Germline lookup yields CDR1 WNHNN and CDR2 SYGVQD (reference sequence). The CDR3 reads CASSDSASGSERNEQFF. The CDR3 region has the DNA TGCGCCAGCAGTGACTCAGCTAGCGGGTCGGAGAGGAATGAGCAGTTCTTC.